The rows below give T cell receptor beta chains drawn from one sample of a study of cytomegalovirus exposure and HLA in healthy donors. TCRdb keeps only in-frame clones here, not all; method: immunoSEQ multiplex PCR. The sample has 85,000 to 120,000 clones; 88% are singletons. The sequenced material came from PBMCs. All receptors come from a woman between 18 and 29 years old in good health and CMV-seropositive. Both conserved end residues are part of each CDR3. A D gene is named only where the DNA matches it firmly. Clone size is shown for a subset of rows, as once, few, many or a class of expanded clone.

J gene,V gene,D gene,clone size,CDR3 protein,CDR3 DNA
TRBJ1-4,TRBV9,TRBD1,.,CASSARQGPNEKLFF,TGTGCCAGCAGCGCTCGACAGGGTCCTAATGAAAAACTGTTTTTT
TRBJ1-1,TRBV29-1,.,.,CSVVVNTEAFF,TGCAGCGTTGTCGTGAACACTGAAGCTTTCTTT
TRBJ1-4,TRBV6-1,TRBD1,.,CASSEGDRPEKLFF,TGTGCCAGCAGTGAAGGGGACAGGCCCGAAAAACTGTTTTTT
TRBJ2-1,TRBV6-1,.,.,CASDRDSSYNEQFF,TGTGCCAGCGACCGGGACTCAAGCTACAATGAGCAGTTCTTC
TRBJ2-1,TRBV15,TRBD2,.,CATSGRAGGHNEQFF,TGTGCCACCAGCGGAAGAGCGGGGGGACACAATGAGCAGTTCTTC
TRBJ1-6,TRBV18,TRBD1,.,CASSPTRDRGYNSPLHF,TGTGCCAGCTCACCGACTCGGGACAGGGGGTATAATTCACCCCTCCACTTT
TRBJ2-1,TRBV11-2,.,.,CASSFDGQSSYNEQFF,TGTGCCAGCAGCTTCGACGGACAGAGCTCCTACAATGAGCAGTTCTTC
TRBJ2-5,TRBV5-6,.,.,CASSLARRQETQYF,TGTGCCAGCAGCCTGGCACGGAGACAAGAGACCCAGTACTTC
TRBJ2-3,TRBV28,.,.,CASSRPASIELDTQYF,TGTGCCAGCAGTCGTCCCGCTTCCATCGAGTTAGATACGCAGTATTTT
TRBJ1-5,TRBV10-3,TRBD1,.,CAISRDREGNQPQHF,TGTGCCATCAGTCGCGACAGGGAAGGCAATCAGCCCCAGCATTTT
TRBJ2-2,TRBV11-2,.,few,CASSLYPRSGESTGELFF,TGTGCCAGCAGCCTTTACCCACGCTCGGGGGAATCCACCGGGGAGCTGTTTTTT
TRBJ1-2,TRBV5-6,TRBD1,once,CASSRAQGDYGYTF,TGTGCCAGCAGCCGCGCACAGGGGGACTATGGCTACACCTTC
TRBJ2-2,TRBV11-2,.,.,CASSLGRQVTGELFF,TGTGCCAGCAGCTTAGGAAGACAGGTCACCGGGGAGCTGTTTTTT
TRBJ1-3,TRBV6-5,.,.,CASSYSQVSSGNTIYF,TGTGCCAGCAGTTACTCCCAGGTCAGCTCTGGAAACACCATATATTTT
TRBJ1-1,TRBV29-1,TRBD1,once,CSVETGVNTEAFF,TGCAGCGTTGAGACAGGGGTGAACACTGAAGCTTTCTTT
TRBJ2-5,TRBV19,.,.,CASRPDRGETQYF,TGTGCCAGTAGACCCGACAGAGGAGAGACCCAGTACTTC
TRBJ1-1,TRBV4-1,.,.,CASSQAKEFGGAFF,TGCGCCAGCAGCCAAGCAAAGGAATTTGGAGGAGCTTTCTTT
TRBJ1-1,TRBV28,.,.,CASSLQGDTEAFF,TGTGCCAGCAGTTTACAGGGCGACACTGAAGCTTTCTTT
TRBJ1-2,TRBV6-5,.,.,CASSYFGRGYTF,TGTGCCAGCAGTTACTTCGGTCGTGGCTACACCTTC
TRBJ1-2,TRBV7-2,.,.,CASSPTLYGYTF,TGTGCCAGCAGCCCGACACTCTATGGCTACACCTTC
TRBJ1-2,TRBV19,TRBD1,.,CASSRGTGGTGGYTF,TGTGCCAGTAGTAGAGGGACAGGGGGCACAGGTGGCTACACCTTC
TRBJ2-3,TRBV7-8,TRBD2,.,CASSGGTSGRPTDTQYF,TGTGCCAGCAGCGGCGGGACTAGCGGAAGACCAACAGATACGCAGTATTTT
TRBJ2-1,TRBV6-1,TRBD1,.,CASLGQGGYNEQFF,TGTGCCAGCCTAGGACAGGGGGGATACAATGAGCAGTTCTTC
TRBJ2-4,TRBV4-1,.,.,CASSQGQPGETDIQYF,TGCGCCAGCAGCCAAGGGCAGCCAGGGGAGACGGACATTCAGTACTTC
TRBJ2-7,TRBV4-1,TRBD1,.,CASSGGQGPFGEQYF,TGCGCCAGCAGCGGGGGACAGGGCCCTTTTGGCGAGCAGTACTTC
TRBJ1-2,TRBV5-4,.,.,CASSRRGDYGYTF,TGTGCCAGCAGCCGGAGAGGTGACTATGGCTACACCTTC
TRBJ1-2,TRBV27,TRBD1,.,CASSFKGQGHGYTF,TGTGCCAGCAGTTTTAAGGGACAGGGCCATGGCTACACCTTC
TRBJ1-4,TRBV4-1,TRBD1,.,CASSVTGAATNEKLFF,TGCGCCAGCAGCGTTACAGGGGCAGCAACTAATGAAAAACTGTTTTTT
TRBJ1-5,TRBV7-2,TRBD1,.,CASSYRQGAQPQHF,TGTGCCAGCAGCTACCGACAGGGGGCTCAGCCCCAGCATTTT
TRBJ1-5,TRBV16,TRBD1,.,CASSRHMTGTGNQPQHF,TGTGCCAGCAGCCGACATATGACAGGGACGGGCAATCAGCCCCAGCATTTT